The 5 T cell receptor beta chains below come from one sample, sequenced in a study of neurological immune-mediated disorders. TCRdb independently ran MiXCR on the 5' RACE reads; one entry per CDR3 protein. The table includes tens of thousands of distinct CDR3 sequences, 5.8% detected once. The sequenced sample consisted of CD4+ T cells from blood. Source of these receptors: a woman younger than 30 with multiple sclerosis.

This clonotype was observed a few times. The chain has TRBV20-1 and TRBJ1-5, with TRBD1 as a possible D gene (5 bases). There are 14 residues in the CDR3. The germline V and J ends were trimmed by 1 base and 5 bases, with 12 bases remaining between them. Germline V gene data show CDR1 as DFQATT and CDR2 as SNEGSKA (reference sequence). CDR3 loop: CSARGDGDHQPQHF. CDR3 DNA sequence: TGCAGTGCTAGAGGAGACGGGGACCATCAGCCCCAGCATTTT.

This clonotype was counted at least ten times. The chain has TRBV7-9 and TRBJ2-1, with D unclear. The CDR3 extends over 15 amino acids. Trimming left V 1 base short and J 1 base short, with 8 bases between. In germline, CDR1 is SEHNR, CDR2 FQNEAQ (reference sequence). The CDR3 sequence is CASSLGSGSYNEQFF. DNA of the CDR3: TGTGCCAGCAGCTTAGGATCGGGTTCCTACAATGAGCAGTTCTTC.

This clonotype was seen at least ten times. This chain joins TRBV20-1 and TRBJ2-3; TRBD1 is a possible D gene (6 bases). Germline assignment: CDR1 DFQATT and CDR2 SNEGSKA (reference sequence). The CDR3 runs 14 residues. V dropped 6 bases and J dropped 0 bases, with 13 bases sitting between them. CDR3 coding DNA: TGCAGTGCGGGGGACAACCTTAGCACAGATACGCAGTATTTT. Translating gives CSAGDNLSTDTQYF.

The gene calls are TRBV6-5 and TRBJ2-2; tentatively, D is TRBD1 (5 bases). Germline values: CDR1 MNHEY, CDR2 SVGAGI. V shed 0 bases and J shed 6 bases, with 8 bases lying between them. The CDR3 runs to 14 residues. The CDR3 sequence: CASSYSRGAGELFF. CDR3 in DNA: TGTGCCAGCAGTTACTCTAGGGGCGCCGGGGAGCTGTTTTTT.

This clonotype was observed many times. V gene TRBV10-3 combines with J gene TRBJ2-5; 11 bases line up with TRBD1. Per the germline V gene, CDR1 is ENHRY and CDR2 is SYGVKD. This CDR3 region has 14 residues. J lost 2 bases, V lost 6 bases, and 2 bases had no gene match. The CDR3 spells CAIRGDRGQETQYF. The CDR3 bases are TGTGCCATCAGGGGGGACAGGGGGCAAGAGACCCAGTACTTC.